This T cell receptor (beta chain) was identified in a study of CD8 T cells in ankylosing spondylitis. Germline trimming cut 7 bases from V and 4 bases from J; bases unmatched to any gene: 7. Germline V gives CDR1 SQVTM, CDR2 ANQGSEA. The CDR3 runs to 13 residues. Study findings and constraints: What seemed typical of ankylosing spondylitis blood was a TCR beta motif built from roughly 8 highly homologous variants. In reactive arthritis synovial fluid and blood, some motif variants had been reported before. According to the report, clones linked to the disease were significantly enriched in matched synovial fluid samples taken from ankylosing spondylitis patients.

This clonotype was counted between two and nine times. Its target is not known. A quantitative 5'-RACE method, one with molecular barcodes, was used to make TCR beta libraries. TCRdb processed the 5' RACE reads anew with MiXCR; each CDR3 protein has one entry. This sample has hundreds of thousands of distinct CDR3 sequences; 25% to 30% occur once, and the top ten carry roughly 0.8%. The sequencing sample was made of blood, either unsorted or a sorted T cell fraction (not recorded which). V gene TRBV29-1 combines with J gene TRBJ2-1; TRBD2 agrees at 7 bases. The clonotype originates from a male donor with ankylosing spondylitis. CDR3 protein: CSGGGLGYNEQFF. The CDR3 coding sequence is TGCAGCGGGGGAGGACTAGGGTACAATGAGCAGTTCTTC.